Listed here are 14 T cell receptor beta chains from one sample, sequenced in a study of OX40 agonist ivuxolimab in advanced cancers. Clones were sequenced by immunoSEQ multiplex PCR, and TCRdb holds only the in-frame ones, with some missing. The sample shows around 70,000 clones, approximately 86% of them seen only once. Material: CD4+ or CD8+ T cells sorted from blood, obtained in a trial of the OX40 agonist ivuxolimab. These receptors all stem from an adult with an advanced solid tumor such as melanoma, head and neck, liver or kidney cancer.

V is TRBV15 and J is TRBJ2-1, with 10 bases that match TRBD2. After removal of 3 bases from V and 4 bases from J, the junction contained 3 bases not matched to a gene. Germline loops: CDR1 LNHNV, CDR2 YYDKDF (reference sequence). CDR3 length: 15 residues. CDR3 protein: CATSRASGGYNEQFF. The CDR3 bases are TGTGCCACCAGCAGGGCTAGCGGGGGTTACAATGAGCAGTTCTTC.

The J gene is TRBJ1-2, the V gene TRBV28; possible D gene TRBD1, 6 bases. The V end lost 5 bases, the J end lost 4 bases, and 14 bases lay between the germline ends. The germline CDR1 and CDR2 sequences are MDHEN and SYDVKM. The CDR3 covers 14 residues. The CDR3 nucleotides read TGTGCCAGCAGTAAACAGGGAATGAGCTATGGCTACACCTTC. This gives the protein CASSKQGMSYGYTF.

This chain uses TRBV7-9 with TRBJ2-3, with 9 bases that match TRBD2. Losses at the gene ends were 6 bases for V and 6 bases for J; bases not matched to a gene: 7. This CDR3 spans 14 amino acids. Germline V gene lookup returns CDR1 SEHNR and CDR2 FQNEAQ (reference sequence). The CDR3 is CASSNRTSVDTQYF. CDR3 sequence (DNA): TGTGCCAGCAGTAATAGGACTAGCGTGGATACGCAGTATTTT.

The V call is TRBV6-4, the J call TRBJ2-1, with D possibly TRBD1 on 5 matching bases. Trimming removed 0 bases from V and 6 bases from J, with 9 bases in between. The CDR3 extends over 14 amino acids. Per the germline V gene, CDR1 is MRHNA and CDR2 is SNTAGT. The CDR3 protein is CASSDSGRVNEQFF. The CDR3 DNA follows: TGTGCCAGCAGTGACTCGGGCAGGGTCAATGAGCAGTTCTTC.

The rearrangement joins TRBV6-5 to TRBJ2-2, with D perhaps matching TRBD1 or TRBD2 (6 bases each). This CDR3 has 15 amino acids. Per the germline V gene, CDR1 is MNHEY and CDR2 is SVGAGI. Trimming left V 7 bases short and J 0 bases short, with 12 bases between. CDR3 sequence (DNA): TGTGCCAGCACCCCGGAGGGGGCGAACACCGGGGAGCTGTTTTTT. Its protein is CASTPEGANTGELFF.

CDR3 DNA: TGTGCCAGCATTAATCCAGCTAGGACTGAAGCTTTCTTT. Protein: CASINPARTEAFF. The rearrangement joins TRBV28 to TRBJ1-1; D not resolved. Germline lookup yields CDR1 MDHEN and CDR2 SYDVKM. V lost 7 bases and J lost 5, with 14 bases in between. The CDR3 spans 13 residues.

The chain joins TRBV2 to TRBJ1-4, with D maybe TRBD1 (5 bases). This CDR3 is built from 14 residues. The germline V gene encodes CDR1 SNHLY and CDR2 FYNNEI. V was trimmed by 5 bases and J by 5 bases, leaving 12 bases between them. CDR3 amino acids: CASSRAWGNEKLFF. Written as DNA, the CDR3 is TGTGCCAGCAGTCGGGCGTGGGGGAATGAAAAACTGTTTTTT.

V gene TRBV7-9 combines with J gene TRBJ1-4, with 8 bases aligning to TRBD1. Germline CDR1 is SEHNR and CDR2 is FQNEAQ (reference sequence). The V and J ends lost 5 bases and 7 bases, in that order; junction bases with no gene match: 6. The CDR3 totals 14 residues. The CDR3 reads CASSNRGSGEKLFF. CDR3 coding DNA: TGTGCCAGCAGCAACAGGGGGTCCGGTGAAAAACTGTTTTTT.

There are a few counts of this clone. CDR3 protein: CASSLPAGYGYTF. The CDR3 coding sequence is TGTGCCAGCAGCCTCCCGGCTGGGTATGGCTACACCTTC. The rearrangement links TRBV11-1 to TRBJ1-2; no definite D call. CDR3 size: 13 residues. Germline V CDR1 and CDR2: SGHAT, FQDESV (reference sequence). Between the trimmed V and J ends, which lost 5 bases and 5 bases, there was a span of 12 bases.

The chain links TRBV7-9 to TRBJ1-6; D possibly corresponds to TRBD1 (6 bases). The CDR3 runs 15 residues. The ends were cut back, 6 bases at V and 7 bases at J, with 16 bases in the middle. Germline V CDR1 and CDR2: SEHNR, FQNEAQ (reference sequence). The CDR3 here is CASSRRAQGNSPLHF. CDR3 coding DNA: TGTGCCAGCAGTAGAAGAGCCCAGGGGAATTCACCCCTCCACTTT.

The chain carries TRBV4-2 and TRBJ2-7; the match to TRBD2 covers 10 bases. From germline, CDR1 is LGHNA and CDR2 YNFKEQ. The CDR3 length is 16 residues. Trimming cost V 0 bases and J 3 bases; bases outside gene matches: 5. The CDR3 is CASSQEWLAGVYEQYF. For the CDR3, the DNA is TGTGCCAGCAGCCAAGAGTGGCTAGCGGGAGTCTACGAGCAGTACTTC.

The gene calls are TRBV7-2 and TRBJ1-5, with D uncertain. This CDR3 region has 13 residues. Germline CDR1 is SGHTA and CDR2 is FQGNSA. V shed 1 base and J shed 2 bases, with 3 bases lying between them. The CDR3 loop is CASSLVGNQPQHF. The CDR3 DNA reads TGTGCCAGCAGCTTAGTGGGCAATCAGCCCCAGCATTTT. The variable domain in full, with the rest retrieved from reference TRBV7-2 and TRBJ1-5, is GAGVSQSPSNKVTEKGKDVELRCDPISGHTALYWYRQSLGQGLEFLIYFQGNSAPDKSGLPSDRFSAERTGGSVSTLTIQRTQQEDSAVYLCASSLVGNQPQHFGDGTRLSIL.

This clone was detected once. The CDR3 DNA reads as TGTGCCAGCAGTGGACTAGATTACAATGAGCAGTTCTTC. Protein sequence: CASSGLDYNEQFF. The chain carries TRBV5-6 and TRBJ2-1; 7 bases fit TRBD2. The CDR3 contains 13 residues. Trimming removed 5 bases from V and 4 bases from J; junction bases left unmatched: 3. Germline V lookup: CDR1 SGHDT, CDR2 YYEEEE. Using reference TRBV5-6 and TRBJ2-1 for the parts outside the CDR3, the full variable domain is DAGVTQSPTHLIKTRGQQVTLRCSPKSGHDTVSWYQQALGQGPQFIFQYYEEEERQRGNFPDRFSGHQFPNYSSELNVNALLLGDSALYLCASSGLDYNEQFFGPGTRLTVL.

The rearrangement joins TRBV7-2 to TRBJ1-1; D may be TRBD1 (5 bases). Germline V gene sequence: CDR1 SGHTA, CDR2 FQGNSA. The CDR3 loop spans 14 amino acids. The V end was cut by 6 bases, the J end by 0 bases, with 11 bases between. In DNA form, the CDR3 reads TGTGCCAGCAGTAGACAGAGTATGAACACTGAAGCTTTCTTT. Its protein product is CASSRQSMNTEAFF.